The rows below give T cell receptor beta chains drawn from one sample of a study of monozygotic twins with inflammatory bowel disease. TCRdb reprocessed the 5' RACE reads, with one entry per CDR3 protein and no DNA. This repertoire includes approximately 340,000 distinct CDR3 sequences. The material sequenced was blood. These receptors were collected from a human donor with ulcerative colitis or Crohn's disease, or a healthy co-twin of an affected twin (not recorded which). Both conserved end residues are part of each CDR3. Fields, in order: V gene, J gene, CDR3 length, CDR3 protein.

v_gene: TRBV5-4; j_gene: TRBJ1-2; len: 11; CDR3aa: CASGDGYGYTF
v_gene: TRBV5-6; j_gene: TRBJ2-5; len: 15; CDR3aa: CASSFRLGLRETQYF
v_gene: TRBV6-5; j_gene: TRBJ2-2; len: 14; CDR3aa: CASSSRPAVGELFF
v_gene: TRBV29-1; j_gene: TRBJ1-3; len: 11; CDR3aa: CSVETLDTIYF
v_gene: TRBV6-6; j_gene: TRBJ1-5; len: 14; CDR3aa: CASLGQGEFQPQHF
v_gene: TRBV5-1; j_gene: TRBJ1-2; len: 15; CDR3aa: CASSWETGRGYGYTF
v_gene: TRBV10-3; j_gene: TRBJ2-5; len: 16; CDR3aa: CAIGARLAGDQETQYF
v_gene: TRBV12-3/TRBV12-4; j_gene: TRBJ2-2; len: 18; CDR3aa: CASSLYGYGTVKTGELFF
v_gene: TRBV6-5; j_gene: TRBJ2-6; len: 16; CDR3aa: CASSYRRTSGANVLTF
v_gene: TRBV28; j_gene: TRBJ2-7; len: 13; CDR3aa: CASSFQGPYEQYF
v_gene: TRBV12-3/TRBV12-4; j_gene: TRBJ1-2; len: 13; CDR3aa: CASTQRGAGGYTF
v_gene: TRBV13; j_gene: TRBJ1-2; len: 14; CDR3aa: CASSRGQEMTGYTF
v_gene: TRBV10-3; j_gene: TRBJ1-3; len: 11; CDR3aa: CAIDAGNTIYF
v_gene: TRBV5-6; j_gene: TRBJ2-1; len: 15; CDR3aa: CASSLEWTPYNEQFF
v_gene: TRBV7-3; j_gene: TRBJ1-4; len: 13; CDR3aa: CASSLNDNEKLFF
v_gene: TRBV30; j_gene: TRBJ2-1; len: 18; CDR3aa: CAWVEGAGLAGENNEQFF
v_gene: TRBV4-1; j_gene: TRBJ2-5; len: 13; CDR3aa: CASGQDRAETQYF
v_gene: TRBV4-1; j_gene: TRBJ2-7; len: 16; CDR3aa: CASSQVFRAASYEQYF
v_gene: TRBV5-1; j_gene: TRBJ2-7; len: 15; CDR3aa: CASSAPTGRPYEQYF
v_gene: TRBV11-2; j_gene: TRBJ2-1; len: 18; CDR3aa: CASSSPLLGAGGPNEQFF
v_gene: TRBV6-2/TRBV6-3; j_gene: TRBJ2-1; len: 15; CDR3aa: CASSYPRTGYNEQFF
v_gene: TRBV6-1; j_gene: TRBJ2-1; len: 12; CDR3aa: CASSEEFNEQFF
v_gene: TRBV7-3; j_gene: TRBJ2-3; len: 19; CDR3aa: CASSLNPPQTRDSTDTQYF
v_gene: TRBV29-1; j_gene: TRBJ2-5; len: 13; CDR3aa: CSVDLGAQETQYF
v_gene: TRBV20-1; j_gene: TRBJ1-5; len: 15; CDR3aa: CSASGDGFSNQPQHF
v_gene: TRBV20-1; j_gene: TRBJ2-1; len: 15; CDR3aa: CSARLDADVYNEQFF
v_gene: TRBV5-1; j_gene: TRBJ2-7; len: 17; CDR3aa: CASSLAGLAEFSYEQYF
v_gene: TRBV27; j_gene: TRBJ1-1; len: 15; CDR3aa: CASSLYGLLDTEAFF
v_gene: TRBV9; j_gene: TRBJ1-3; len: 13; CDR3aa: CASSGRGGNTIYF
v_gene: TRBV15; j_gene: TRBJ2-3; len: 20; CDR3aa: CATSRPQQIAGDPGGDTQYF
v_gene: TRBV5-1; j_gene: TRBJ2-7; len: 16; CDR3aa: CASSLLAGGPHQEQYF
v_gene: TRBV5-1; j_gene: TRBJ2-1; len: 15; CDR3aa: CASSSPGQSSSEQFF
v_gene: TRBV7-2; j_gene: TRBJ2-1; len: 16; CDR3aa: CASSSLGRGGYNEQFF
v_gene: TRBV12-3/TRBV12-4; j_gene: TRBJ2-2; len: 15; CDR3aa: CASSQAQGHTGELFF
v_gene: TRBV7-9; j_gene: TRBJ2-7; len: 13; CDR3aa: CASSLDSNYEQYF
v_gene: TRBV7-2; j_gene: TRBJ1-1; len: 14; CDR3aa: CASSHGTGVTEAFF
v_gene: TRBV28; j_gene: TRBJ1-1; len: 17; CDR3aa: CASSRRVGRGSATEAFF
v_gene: TRBV27; j_gene: TRBJ2-1; len: 14; CDR3aa: CASSTISRESEQFF
v_gene: TRBV7-2; j_gene: TRBJ2-5; len: 16; CDR3aa: CASSLAQGAFQETQYF
v_gene: TRBV5-1; j_gene: TRBJ1-4; len: 15; CDR3aa: CASSLSPQGDEKLFF
v_gene: TRBV7-9; j_gene: TRBJ2-5; len: 17; CDR3aa: CASSTGLAENFQETQYF
v_gene: TRBV6-5; j_gene: TRBJ2-7; len: 13; CDR3aa: CASNRQGQGREYF
v_gene: TRBV4-1; j_gene: TRBJ2-7; len: 15; CDR3aa: CASSQGRDGSYEQYF
v_gene: TRBV4-1; j_gene: TRBJ1-5; len: 16; CDR3aa: CASSHQGQGSNQPQHF
v_gene: TRBV4-3; j_gene: TRBJ2-2; len: 17; CDR3aa: CASSQAPGATNTRELFF
v_gene: TRBV12-3/TRBV12-4; j_gene: TRBJ2-7; len: 16; CDR3aa: CASSPSLASSSYEQYF
v_gene: TRBV10-3; j_gene: TRBJ1-2; len: 12; CDR3aa: CAIRGGGYGYTF
v_gene: TRBV6-2/TRBV6-3; j_gene: TRBJ2-1; len: 20; CDR3aa: CASTPKAGTSGVSTYNEQFF
v_gene: TRBV7-8; j_gene: TRBJ2-7; len: 16; CDR3aa: CASSLEGGTYSYEQYF
v_gene: TRBV28; j_gene: TRBJ2-7; len: 14; CDR3aa: CASSTPTGRYEQYF